This TCR beta chain was sequenced for a study of cytomegalovirus exposure and HLA in healthy donors. As for the study in general: In a later analysis, the roughly 120 validation repertoires were reported to have used the same platform as the roughly 730 first-cohort repertoires.

The CDR3 contains 11 residues. The germline V gene encodes CDR1 SNHLY and CDR2 FYNNEI. The V end was cut by 6 bases, the J end by 8 bases, with 9 bases between. General observations from the study: Rarity characterized most TCR sequences, yet some public TCRs appeared in many donors.

With regard to this clone: The antigen is undetermined.

Profiling relied on immunoSEQ multiplex PCR, and the TCRdb table lists in-frame clones only, not all of them. Here the sample spans fewer than 250,000 clones, about 82% being singletons. The sequenced material came from PBMCs. The J gene is TRBJ2-3, the V gene TRBV2; D is ambiguous. This sequence originates from a woman aged 18-29 years in good health and CMV-seronegative. CDR3 region: CASSLSGTQYF. CDR3 DNA: TGTGCCAGCAGCTTGTCCGGTACGCAGTATTTT.